These T cell receptor beta chains were read from a single sample in a study of human thymus T cells. Using immunoSEQ multiplex PCR, the repertoire was profiled, and TCRdb retains in-frame clones only, with some absent. The sample records 35,000 to 55,000 clones, approximately 93% being singletons. Sequenced: blood. The origin of the receptors is a boy under two years old with a congenital heart defect but otherwise immunologically healthy. Both conserved end residues are part of each CDR3. A D gene is named only where the DNA matches it firmly. Not every row has a clone size; where given, it reads once, few, many or a size class.

D gene	V gene	J gene	clone size	CDR3 protein	CDR3 DNA
TRBD2	TRBV7-2	TRBJ2-7	NA	CASSLVPSGGGKIEQYF	TGTGCCAGCAGCTTAGTTCCTAGCGGGGGGGGCAAGATCGAGCAGTACTTC
NA	TRBV5-1	TRBJ2-7	once	CASRKGGGGYEQYF	TGCGCCAGCAGAAAAGGGGGAGGGGGCTACGAGCAGTACTTC
NA	TRBV4-3	TRBJ2-7	NA	CASSHLGGGSGYEQYF	TGCGCCAGCAGCCATCTAGGGGGGGGGTCCGGATACGAGCAGTACTTC
NA	TRBV28	TRBJ2-7	NA	CASSLSIYYEQYF	TGTGCCAGCAGTTTATCTATTTACTACGAGCAGTACTTC
NA	TRBV5-1	TRBJ2-3	NA	CASSPDYITDTQYF	TGCGCCAGCAGCCCTGACTATATCACAGATACGCAGTATTTT
TRBD1	TRBV7-2	TRBJ1-6	NA	CASSLDRGGSPLHF	TGTGCCAGCAGCCTGGACAGGGGAGGTTCACCCCTCCACTTT
NA	TRBV6-4	TRBJ2-7	once	CASSVNPGHYEQYF	TGTGCCAGCAGTGTGAACCCGGGACATTACGAGCAGTACTTC
TRBD2	TRBV7-8	TRBJ2-5	NA	CASSRVPGLAGEETQYF	TGTGCCAGCAGCAGAGTCCCGGGACTAGCGGGAGAAGAGACCCAGTACTTC
TRBD1	TRBV18	TRBJ1-3	NA	CASSFQGAGGNTIYF	TGTGCCAGCTCATTTCAGGGGGCAGGAGGAAACACCATATATTTT
NA	TRBV5-1	TRBJ2-6	NA	CASSPKAGANVLTF	TGCGCCAGCAGCCCGAAGGCGGGGGCCAACGTCCTGACTTTC
NA	TRBV6-5	TRBJ2-7	NA	CASSIGRYEQYF	TGTGCCAGCAGTATAGGGCGCTACGAGCAGTACTTC
NA	TRBV28	TRBJ1-2	NA	CASSLRYDGYTF	TGTGCCAGCAGTTTACGTTATGATGGCTACACCTTC
NA	TRBV30	TRBJ2-7	NA	CAWSVLKGRDYEQYF	TGTGCCTGGAGTGTACTCAAGGGTCGAGACTACGAGCAGTACTTC
TRBD1	TRBV6-5	TRBJ1-2	NA	CASSQGQGRIYGYTF	TGTGCCAGCAGTCAGGGACAGGGGAGAATCTATGGCTACACCTTC
NA	TRBV19	TRBJ1-2	NA	CASREDYGYTF	TGTGCCAGTAGAGAGGACTATGGCTACACCTTC
NA	TRBV5-1	TRBJ2-1	NA	CASSSTSPDYNEQFF	TGCGCCAGCAGCTCTACCAGCCCCGATTACAATGAGCAGTTCTTC
NA	TRBV2	TRBJ1-1	few	CASSEQGNTEAFF	TGTGCCAGCAGTGAACAGGGGAACACTGAAGCTTTCTTT
NA	TRBV5-4	TRBJ2-1	NA	CASSLPSPYNEQFF	TGTGCCAGCAGCCTTCCATCCCCCTACAATGAGCAGTTCTTC
NA	TRBV20-1	TRBJ1-2	NA	CSARGRYGYTF	TGCAGTGCTAGGGGGCGCTATGGCTACACCTTC
NA	TRBV5-4	TRBJ2-1	NA	CASSPQGAQRIYNEQFF	TGTGCCAGCAGCCCCCAAGGGGCCCAGCGGATATACAATGAGCAGTTCTTC
NA	TRBV4-3	TRBJ2-2	NA	CASSQEALNTGELFF	TGCGCCAGCAGCCAAGAAGCCCTGAACACCGGGGAGCTGTTTTTT
TRBD2	TRBV28	TRBJ2-5	NA	CASSPRLAGVTQYF	TGTGCCAGCAGTCCCAGACTAGCGGGGGTGACCCAGTACTTC
NA	TRBV5-1	TRBJ1-1	NA	CASSPTGNTEAFF	TGCGCCAGCAGCCCGACAGGGAACACTGAAGCTTTCTTT
TRBD1	TRBV27	TRBJ1-4	NA	CASSSGGATNEKLFF	TGTGCCAGCAGTTCAGGGGGCGCAACTAATGAAAAACTGTTTTTT
NA	TRBV14	TRBJ2-1	NA	CASSQVPQRGNEQFF	TGTGCCAGCAGCCAAGTACCCCAAAGGGGCAATGAGCAGTTCTTC